This T cell receptor beta chain was recorded in a study of regulatory dendritic cells for organ transplantation. Study in general: Regulatory dendritic cells were monocyte-derived, receiving vitamin D3 on days 0 and 4 and IL-10 on day 4. LPS was added to dendritic cell cultures on day 6.

CFSE-labeled sorted T cells met regulatory or mature dendritic cells for around five days. Regarding the study as a whole: Memory T cells were less diverse than naive, with memory CD8+ most oligoclonal.

Comments on this clone: Its cognate antigen is unknown.

V was pared by 11 bases and J by 2 bases, with 7 bases of the junction left unmatched. This CDR3 comprises 13 residues. The germline CDR1 and CDR2 sequences are MNHNY and SVGAGI (reference sequence). Method: immunoSEQ multiplex PCR; TCRdb's copy keeps in-frame clones and lacks some. This table holds several thousand clones, 60% to 85% found once. Input material: memory CD8+ T cells from blood cultured with dendritic cells. The sample's subset: CD45RO+ memory T cells. The chain carries TRBV6-6 and TRBJ2-3; 7 nucleotides align to TRBD2. This receptor was identified in a human donor in good health. The CDR3 DNA sequence: TGTGCCCTCGGGGGGAGAGACACAGATACGCAGTATTTT. Translation gives CALGGRDTDTQYF.